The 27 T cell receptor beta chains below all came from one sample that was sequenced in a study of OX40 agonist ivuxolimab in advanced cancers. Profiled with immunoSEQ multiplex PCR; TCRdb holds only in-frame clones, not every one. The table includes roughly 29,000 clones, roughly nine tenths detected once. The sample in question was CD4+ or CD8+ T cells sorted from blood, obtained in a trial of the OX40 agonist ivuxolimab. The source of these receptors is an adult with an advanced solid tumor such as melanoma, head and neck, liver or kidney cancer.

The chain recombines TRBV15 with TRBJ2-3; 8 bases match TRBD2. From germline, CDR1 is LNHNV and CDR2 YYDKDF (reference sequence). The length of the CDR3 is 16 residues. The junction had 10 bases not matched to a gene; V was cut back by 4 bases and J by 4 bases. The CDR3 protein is CATSTPGLDASDTQYF. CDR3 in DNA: TGTGCCACCAGCACCCCGGGACTAGATGCATCAGATACGCAGTATTTT. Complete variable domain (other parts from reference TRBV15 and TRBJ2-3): DAMVIQNPRYQVTQFGKPVTLSCSQTLNHNVMYWYQQKSSQAPKLLFHYYDKDFNNEADTPDNFQSRRPNTSFCFLDIRSPGLGDTAMYLCATSTPGLDASDTQYFGPGTRLTVL.

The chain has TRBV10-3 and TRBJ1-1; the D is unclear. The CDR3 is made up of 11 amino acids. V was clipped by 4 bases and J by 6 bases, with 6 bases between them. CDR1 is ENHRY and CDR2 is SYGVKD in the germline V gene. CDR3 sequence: CAISGVSEAFF. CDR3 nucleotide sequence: TGTGCCATCAGTGGTGTCTCTGAAGCTTTCTTT.

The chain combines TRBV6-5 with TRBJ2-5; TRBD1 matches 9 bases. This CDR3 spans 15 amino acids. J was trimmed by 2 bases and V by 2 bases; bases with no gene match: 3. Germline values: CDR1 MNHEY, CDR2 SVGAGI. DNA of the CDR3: TGTGCCAGCAGTTACCCCGACAGGGGGCAAGAGACCCAGTACTTC. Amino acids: CASSYPDRGQETQYF.

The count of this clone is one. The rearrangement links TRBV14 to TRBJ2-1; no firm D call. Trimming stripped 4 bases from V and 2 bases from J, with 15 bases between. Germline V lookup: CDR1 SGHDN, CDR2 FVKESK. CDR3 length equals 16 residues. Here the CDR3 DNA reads TGTGCCAGCAGCCCTCCTTACGGGCCCCCCTACAATGAGCAGTTCTTC. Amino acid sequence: CASSPPYGPPYNEQFF.

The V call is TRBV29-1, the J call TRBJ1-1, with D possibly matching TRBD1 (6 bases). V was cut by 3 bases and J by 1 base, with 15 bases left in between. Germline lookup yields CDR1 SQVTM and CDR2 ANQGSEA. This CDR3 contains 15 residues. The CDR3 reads CSVEGGVGANTEAFF. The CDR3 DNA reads TGCAGCGTTGAGGGGGGGGTGGGGGCGAACACTGAAGCTTTCTTT.

CDR3 nucleotide sequence: TGTGCCAGCAGTGTATACAGGGTGGACGGGGAGCTGTTTTTT. This codes for CASSVYRVDGELFF. J is TRBJ2-2 and V is TRBV2; D perhaps matches TRBD1 (6 bases). CDR3 length equals 14 residues. CDR1 SNHLY and CDR2 FYNNEI come from the germline V gene. Trimming cost V 4 bases and J 7 bases, with 13 bases left between them. The complete variable domain, with remaining parts taken from reference TRBV2 and TRBJ2-2, reads EPEVTQTPSHQVTQMGQEVILRCVPISNHLYFYWYRQILGQKVEFLVSFYNNEISEKSEIFDDQFSVERPDGSNFTLKIRSTKLEDSAMYFCASSVYRVDGELFFGEGSRLTVL.

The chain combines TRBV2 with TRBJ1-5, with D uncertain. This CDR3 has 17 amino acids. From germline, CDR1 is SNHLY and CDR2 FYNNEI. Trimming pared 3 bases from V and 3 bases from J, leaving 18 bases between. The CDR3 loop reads CASSDKVSGWINQPQHF. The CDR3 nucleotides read TGTGCCAGCAGTGACAAGGTTTCGGGTTGGATCAATCAGCCCCAGCATTTT.

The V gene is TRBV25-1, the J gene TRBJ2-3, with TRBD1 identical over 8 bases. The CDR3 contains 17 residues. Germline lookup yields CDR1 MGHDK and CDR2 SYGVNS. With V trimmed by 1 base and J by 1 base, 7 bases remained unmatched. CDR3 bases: TGTGCCAGCAGTGAATGGGGGCAGGGGGCTGGCACAGATACGCAGTATTTT. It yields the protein CASSEWGQGAGTDTQYF.

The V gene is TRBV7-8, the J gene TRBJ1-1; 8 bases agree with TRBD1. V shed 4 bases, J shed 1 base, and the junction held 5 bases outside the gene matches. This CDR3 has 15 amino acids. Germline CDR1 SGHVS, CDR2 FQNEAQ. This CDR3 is CASSSLQGGNTEAFF. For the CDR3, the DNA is TGTGCCAGCAGCTCTTTACAGGGGGGGAACACTGAAGCTTTCTTT.

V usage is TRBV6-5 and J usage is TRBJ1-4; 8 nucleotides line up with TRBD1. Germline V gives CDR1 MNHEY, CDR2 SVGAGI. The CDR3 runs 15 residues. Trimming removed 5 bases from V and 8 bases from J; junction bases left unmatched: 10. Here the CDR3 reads CASSTRQGLVEKLFF. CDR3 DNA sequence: TGTGCCAGCAGTACTCGACAGGGGTTGGTGGAAAAACTGTTTTTT.

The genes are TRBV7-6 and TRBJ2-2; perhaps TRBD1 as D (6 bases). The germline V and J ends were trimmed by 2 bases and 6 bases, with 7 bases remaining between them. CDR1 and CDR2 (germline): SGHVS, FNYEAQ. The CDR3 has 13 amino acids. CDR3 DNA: TGTGCCAGCAGCTTATCAGGGGCCGGGGAGCTGTTTTTT. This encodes CASSLSGAGELFF.

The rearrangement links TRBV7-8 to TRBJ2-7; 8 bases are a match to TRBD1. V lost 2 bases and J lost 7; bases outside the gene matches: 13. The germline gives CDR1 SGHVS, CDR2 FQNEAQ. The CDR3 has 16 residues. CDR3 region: CASSLHAGTGGGEQYF. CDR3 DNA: TGTGCCAGCAGCTTACATGCCGGGACAGGTGGTGGGGAGCAGTACTTC.

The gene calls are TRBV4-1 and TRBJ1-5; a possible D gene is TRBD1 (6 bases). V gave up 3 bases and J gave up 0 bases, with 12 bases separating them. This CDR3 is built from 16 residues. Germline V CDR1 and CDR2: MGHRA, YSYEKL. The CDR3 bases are TGCGCCAGCAGCCACCCGGGGGGGGCTAGCAATCAGCCCCAGCATTTT. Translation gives CASSHPGGASNQPQHF.

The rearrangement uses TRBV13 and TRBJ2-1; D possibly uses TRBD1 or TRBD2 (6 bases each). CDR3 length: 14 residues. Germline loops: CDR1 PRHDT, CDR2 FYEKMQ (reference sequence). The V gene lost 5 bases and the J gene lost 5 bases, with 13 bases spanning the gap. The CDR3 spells CASSQGRYHNEQFF. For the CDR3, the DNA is TGTGCCAGCAGCCAGGGGAGGTACCACAATGAGCAGTTCTTC.

The CDR3: CASSPGTSSYLYNEQFF. The DNA of the CDR3 is TGTGCCAGCTCACCAGGGACTAGTTCCTACCTGTACAATGAGCAGTTCTTC. The chain combines TRBV18 with TRBJ2-1; 8 bases are shared with TRBD2. V was pared by 2 bases and J by 4 bases, with 10 bases of the junction left unmatched. CDR1 and CDR2 (germline): KGHSH, LQKENI. The CDR3 runs to 17 residues.

The CDR3 protein is CASSQGLAGGYEQYF. The CDR3 region has the DNA TGCGCCAGCAGCCAGGGACTAGCGGGAGGGTACGAGCAGTACTTC. The V call is TRBV4-1, the J call TRBJ2-7; the match to TRBD2 covers 16 bases. In germline, CDR1 is MGHRA, CDR2 YSYEKL. J gave up 4 bases and V 3 bases, and 0 bases lay outside the gene matches. CDR3 length: 15 amino acids.

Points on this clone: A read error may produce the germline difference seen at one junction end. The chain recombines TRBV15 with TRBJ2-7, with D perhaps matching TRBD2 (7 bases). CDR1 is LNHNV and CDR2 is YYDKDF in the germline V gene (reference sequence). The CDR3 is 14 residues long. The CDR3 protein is CATSPSGGSYKQYF. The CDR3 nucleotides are TGTGCCACCAGCCCCTCGGGGGGCTCCTACAAGCAGTACTTC.

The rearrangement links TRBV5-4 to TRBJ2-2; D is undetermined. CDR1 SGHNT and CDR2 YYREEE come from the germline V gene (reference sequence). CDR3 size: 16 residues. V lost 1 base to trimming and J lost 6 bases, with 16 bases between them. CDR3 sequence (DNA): TGTGCCAGCAGCTTGAAAGGGTTAACTAACGCCGGGGAGCTGTTTTTT. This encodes CASSLKGLTNAGELFF.

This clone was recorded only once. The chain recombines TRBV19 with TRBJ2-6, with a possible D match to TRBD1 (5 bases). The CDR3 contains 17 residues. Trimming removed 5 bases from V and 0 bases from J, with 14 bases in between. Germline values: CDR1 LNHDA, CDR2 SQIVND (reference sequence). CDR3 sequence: CASSGAGSISGANVLTF. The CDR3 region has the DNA TGTGCCAGTAGTGGGGCAGGGTCGATCTCTGGGGCCAACGTCCTGACTTTC.

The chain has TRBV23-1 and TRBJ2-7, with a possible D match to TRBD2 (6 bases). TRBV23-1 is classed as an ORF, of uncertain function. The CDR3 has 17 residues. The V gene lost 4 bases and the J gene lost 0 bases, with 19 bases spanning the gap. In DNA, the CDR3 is TGCGCCAGCAGTCCCCGGGGATGTGCGGGAAGCTCCTACGAGCAGTACTTC. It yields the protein CASSPRGCAGSSYEQYF.

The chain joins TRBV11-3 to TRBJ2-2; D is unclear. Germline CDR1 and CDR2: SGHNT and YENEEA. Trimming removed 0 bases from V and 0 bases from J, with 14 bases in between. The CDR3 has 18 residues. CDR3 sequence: CASSLDRFAETNTGELFF. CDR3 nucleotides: TGTGCCAGCAGCTTAGATCGTTTCGCGGAAACGAACACCGGGGAGCTGTTTTTT.

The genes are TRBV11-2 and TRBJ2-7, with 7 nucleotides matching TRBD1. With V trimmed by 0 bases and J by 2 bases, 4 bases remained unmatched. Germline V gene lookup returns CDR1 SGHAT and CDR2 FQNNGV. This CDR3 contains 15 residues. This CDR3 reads CASSLEGDSAYEQYF. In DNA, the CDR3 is TGTGCCAGCAGCTTAGAGGGGGACAGCGCCTACGAGCAGTACTTC.

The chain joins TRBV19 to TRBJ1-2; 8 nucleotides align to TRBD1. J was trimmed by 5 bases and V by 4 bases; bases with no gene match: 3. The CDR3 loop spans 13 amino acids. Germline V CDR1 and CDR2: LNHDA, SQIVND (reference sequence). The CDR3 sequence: CASSTRTGYGYTF. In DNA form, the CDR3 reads TGTGCCAGTAGTACCCGGACAGGGTATGGCTACACCTTC.

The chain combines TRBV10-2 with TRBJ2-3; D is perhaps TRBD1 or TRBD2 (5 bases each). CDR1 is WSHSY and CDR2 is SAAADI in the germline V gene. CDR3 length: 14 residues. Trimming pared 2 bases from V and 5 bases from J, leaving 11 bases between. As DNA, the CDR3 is TGCGCCAGCAGTGAGCCCCCGGGACGAGATACGCAGTATTTT. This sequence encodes CASSEPPGRDTQYF.

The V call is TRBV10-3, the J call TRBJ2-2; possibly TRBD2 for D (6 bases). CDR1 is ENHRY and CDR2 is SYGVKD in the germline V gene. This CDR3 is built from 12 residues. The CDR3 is CAIGGGSGELFF. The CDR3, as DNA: TGTGCTATTGGAGGAGGGTCCGGGGAGCTGTTTTTT.

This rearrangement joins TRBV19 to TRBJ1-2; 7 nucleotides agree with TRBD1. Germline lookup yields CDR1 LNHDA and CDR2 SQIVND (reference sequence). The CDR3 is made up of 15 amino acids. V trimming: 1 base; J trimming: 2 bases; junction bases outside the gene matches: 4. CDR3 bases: TGTGCCAGTAGTATAGTTTCGACAGGGAACTATGGCTACACCTTC. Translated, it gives CASSIVSTGNYGYTF.

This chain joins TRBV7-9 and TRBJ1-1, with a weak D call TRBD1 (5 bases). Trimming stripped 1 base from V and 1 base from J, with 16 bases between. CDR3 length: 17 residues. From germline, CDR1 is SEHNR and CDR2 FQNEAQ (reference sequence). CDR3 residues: CASSLVKGRQRNTEAFF. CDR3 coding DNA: TGTGCCAGCAGCTTAGTCAAGGGGAGACAGAGGAACACTGAAGCTTTCTTT.